The T cell receptor (beta chain) under discussion was sequenced for a study of blood T cells in healthy people across ages. The CDR3 is 15 residues long. CDR1 and CDR2 from the germline V gene are SGHAT and FQNNGV. The junction had 6 bases not matched to a gene; V was cut back by 5 bases and J by 5 bases. On this clonotype: The antigen is not known.

The study's findings and limits: Relative to aged donors, long-lived donors carried more naive CD4+ cells and displayed higher diversity.

For the second PCR, which ran for 7 to 11 cycles, a sample-barcoded 5' primer and a J-beta primer mix were used. Via MiXCR, TCRdb re-called the 5' RACE reads, giving one row per CDR3 protein. The repertoire has approximately 760,000 distinct CDR3 sequences, just under 25% of them found once; the top ten carry 8% to 10%. The same sample was also studied in work on T cells of mothers and their children. Per that study: Donors were a few healthy Caucasian mothers and their six children. Researchers found no T cell clones that were persistent and microchimeric.

V gene TRBV11-2 combines with J gene TRBJ2-1; 10 nucleotides line up with TRBD1. The clonotype was recovered from a boy aged 5-17 years in good health. The sample consisted of blood. This chain's CDR3 is CASSLSGTGDNEQFF. CDR3 sequence (DNA): TGTGCCAGCAGCCTCTCCGGGACAGGGGACAATGAGCAGTTCTTC.